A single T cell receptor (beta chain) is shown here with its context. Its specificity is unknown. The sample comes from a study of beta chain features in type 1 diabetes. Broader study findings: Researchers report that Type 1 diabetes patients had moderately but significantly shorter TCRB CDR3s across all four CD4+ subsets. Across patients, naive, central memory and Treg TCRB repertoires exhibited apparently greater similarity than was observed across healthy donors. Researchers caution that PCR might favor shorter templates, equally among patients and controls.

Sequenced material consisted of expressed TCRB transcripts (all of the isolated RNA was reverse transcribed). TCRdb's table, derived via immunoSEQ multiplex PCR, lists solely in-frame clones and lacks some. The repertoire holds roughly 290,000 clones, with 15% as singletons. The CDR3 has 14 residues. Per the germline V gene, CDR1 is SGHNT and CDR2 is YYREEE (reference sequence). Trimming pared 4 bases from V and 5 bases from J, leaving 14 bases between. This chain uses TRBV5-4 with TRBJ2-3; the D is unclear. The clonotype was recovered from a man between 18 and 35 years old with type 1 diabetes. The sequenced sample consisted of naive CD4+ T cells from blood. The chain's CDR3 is CASSLSGSIDTQYF. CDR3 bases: TGTGCCAGCAGCCTGTCCGGGTCTATAGATACGCAGTATTTT.